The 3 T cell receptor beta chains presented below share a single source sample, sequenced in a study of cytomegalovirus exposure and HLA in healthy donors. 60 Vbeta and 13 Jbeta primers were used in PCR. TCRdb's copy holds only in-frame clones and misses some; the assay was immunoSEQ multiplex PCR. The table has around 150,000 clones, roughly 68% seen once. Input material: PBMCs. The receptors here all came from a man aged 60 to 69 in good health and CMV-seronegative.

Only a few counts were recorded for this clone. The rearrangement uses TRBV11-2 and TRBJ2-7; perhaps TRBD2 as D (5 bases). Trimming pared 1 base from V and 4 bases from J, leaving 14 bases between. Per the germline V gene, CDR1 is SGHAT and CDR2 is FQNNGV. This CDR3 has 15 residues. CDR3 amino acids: CASSLAGGLIYEQYF. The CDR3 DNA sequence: TGTGCCAGCAGCTTAGCAGGCGGGCTTATTTACGAGCAGTACTTC.

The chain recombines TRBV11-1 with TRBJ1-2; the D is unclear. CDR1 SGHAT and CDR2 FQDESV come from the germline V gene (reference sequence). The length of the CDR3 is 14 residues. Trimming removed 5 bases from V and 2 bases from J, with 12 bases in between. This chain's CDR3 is CASSLRTLNYGYTF. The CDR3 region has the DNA TGTGCCAGCAGCCTTCGTACACTAAACTATGGCTACACCTTC.

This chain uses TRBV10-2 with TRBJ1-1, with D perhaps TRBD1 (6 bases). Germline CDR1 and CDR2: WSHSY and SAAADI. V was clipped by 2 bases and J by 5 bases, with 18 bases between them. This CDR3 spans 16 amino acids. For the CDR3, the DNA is TGCGCCAGCAGTGAGGACAGGATTTGGCCTACTACTGAAGCTTTCTTT. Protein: CASSEDRIWPTTEAFF.